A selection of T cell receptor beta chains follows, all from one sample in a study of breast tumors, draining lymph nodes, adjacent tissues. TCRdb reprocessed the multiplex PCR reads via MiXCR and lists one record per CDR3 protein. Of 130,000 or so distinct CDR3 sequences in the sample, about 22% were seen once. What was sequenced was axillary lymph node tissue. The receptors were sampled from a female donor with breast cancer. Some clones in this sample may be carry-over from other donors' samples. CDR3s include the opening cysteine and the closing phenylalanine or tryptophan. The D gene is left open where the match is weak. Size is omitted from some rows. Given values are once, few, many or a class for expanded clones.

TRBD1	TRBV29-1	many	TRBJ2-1	TGCAGCGTTCCGGGACAGTACAATGAGCAGTTCTTC	CSVPGQYNEQFF
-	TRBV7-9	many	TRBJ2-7	TGTGCCAGCAGCTCACGGTCCTCCTACGAGCAGTACTTC	CASSSRSSYEQYF
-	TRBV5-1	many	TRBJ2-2	TGCGCCAGCAGCTATCGGGACGCGAACACCGGGGAGCTGTTTTTT	CASSYRDANTGELFF
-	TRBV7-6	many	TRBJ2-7	TGTGCCAGCAGCCCATCGTTCAGCGGAACCTACGAGCAGTACTTC	CASSPSFSGTYEQYF
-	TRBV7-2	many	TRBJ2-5	TGTGCCAGCAGCTTAGGTCAGCTCCAAGAGACCCAGTACTTC	CASSLGQLQETQYF
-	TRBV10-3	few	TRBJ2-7	TGTGCCATCAGTCCTGGGGCTAGCTTGTCCGACGAGCAGTACTTC	CAISPGASLSDEQYF
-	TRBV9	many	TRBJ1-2	TGTGCCAGCAGCGCACAGGGCCGGTATGGCTACACCTTC	CASSAQGRYGYTF
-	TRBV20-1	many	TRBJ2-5	TGCAGTGCTAGAGACGAATCGACAGGATCCCAAGAGACCCAGTACTTC	CSARDESTGSQETQYF
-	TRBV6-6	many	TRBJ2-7	TGTGCCAGCAGTGGAGATAAGGAGGACAGCTTCTCCTACGAGCAGTACTTC	CASSGDKEDSFSYEQYF
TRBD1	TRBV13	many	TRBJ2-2	TGTGCCAGCAGCAAGGACAGGGGATGGACCGGGGAGCTGTTTTTT	CASSKDRGWTGELFF
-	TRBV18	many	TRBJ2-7	TGTGCCAGCTCACCACCGCAGGCCCTCCCCTCCTACGAGCAGTACTTC	CASSPPQALPSYEQYF
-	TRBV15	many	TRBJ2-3	TGTGCCACCAGCAGGAACCTGCGGAATGTGGAAGATACGCAGTATTTT	CATSRNLRNVEDTQYF
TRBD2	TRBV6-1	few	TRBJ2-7	TGTGCCAGCAGTGCTAGCGGGAGCTCCTACAAGCAGTACTTC	CASSASGSSYKQYF
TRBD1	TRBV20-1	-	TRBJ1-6	TGCAGTGCTTTCGCCGGGACAGGGTATTCACCCCTCCACTTT	CSAFAGTGYSPLHF
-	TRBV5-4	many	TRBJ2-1	TGTGCCAGCACCCAGAGTAGCGGATTCTGGGACAATGAGCAGTTCTTC	CASTQSSGFWDNEQFF
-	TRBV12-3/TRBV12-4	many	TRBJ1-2	TGTGCCAGCAGTTTAGGTCAGGCGAACTATGGCTACACCTTC	CASSLGQANYGYTF
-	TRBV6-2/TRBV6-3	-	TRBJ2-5	TGTGCCAGCAGTTACTCTTTCGGACCGCCGGGGACCCAGTACTTC	CASSYSFGPPGTQYF
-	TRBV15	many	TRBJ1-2	TGTGCCACCAGCAGAGAGGAATCCTATGGCTACACCTTC	CATSREESYGYTF
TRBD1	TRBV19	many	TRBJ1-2	TGTGCCAGTAGTACTCGGACAGGGGCAAACTATGGCTACACCTTC	CASSTRTGANYGYTF
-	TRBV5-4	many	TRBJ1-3	TGTGCCAGCAGTGCGAGGGGCGGATCAGGAAACACCATATATTTT	CASSARGGSGNTIYF
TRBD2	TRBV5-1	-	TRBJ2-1	TGTGCCAGCAGCTTAGCACCGGGACTAGCGGGAGATCTTAAGCAGTTCTTC	CASSLAPGLAGDLKQFF
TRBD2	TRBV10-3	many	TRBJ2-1	TGTGCCATCAGAAGCGGGAGTGGGAATGAGCAGTTCTTC	CAIRSGSGNEQFF
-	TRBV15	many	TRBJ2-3	TGTGCCACCAGCAGAGACAGCCAGAGCACAGATACGCAGTATTTT	CATSRDSQSTDTQYF
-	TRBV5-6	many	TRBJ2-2	TGTGCCAGCAGCTTGCTCAGGGAGGCGAACACCGGGGAGCTGTTTTTT	CASSLLREANTGELFF
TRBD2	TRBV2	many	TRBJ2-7	TGTGCCAGCAAAAAAGAGACTAGCGGGATCTACGAGCAGTACTTC	CASKKETSGIYEQYF
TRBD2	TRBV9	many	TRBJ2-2	TGTGCCAGCAGCTCACGACTAGCCGGCGGGGAGCTGTTTTTT	CASSSRLAGGELFF